Listed here are 24 T cell receptor beta chains from one sample, sequenced in a study of cytomegalovirus exposure and HLA in healthy donors. The PCR ran on 60 Vbeta and 13 Jbeta primers. The protocol was immunoSEQ multiplex PCR, while the TCRdb copy is restricted to in-frame clones and leaves out a portion. The data show around 200,000 clones, more than 75% seen once. The sample comprised PBMCs. The receptors here all came from a man in his forties in good health and CMV-seropositive.

This clone appeared once. This chain joins TRBV12-2 and TRBJ2-7; the table's TRBD2 call for D was not verified on the DNA. TRBV12-2 represents a pseudogene. The CDR3 length is 15 residues. CDR3 DNA sequence: TGTGCAAGTCGCCCCAGCGGGAGGGCCGGGTACGAGCAGTACTTC. Protein sequence: CASRPSGRAGYEQYF.

The V gene is TRBV5-4, the J gene TRBJ1-2, with D tentatively TRBD1 (5 bases). Germline-derived CDR1 and CDR2 are SGHNT and YYREEE (reference sequence). The V end lost 0 bases, the J end lost 5 bases, and 11 bases lay between the germline ends. This CDR3 has 14 amino acids. CDR3 bases: TGTGCCAGCAGCTTGGGGGGGGTGAGGTATGGCTACACCTTC. Protein product: CASSLGGVRYGYTF.

This chain uses TRBV5-1 with TRBJ2-3; 7 bases line up with TRBD2. The CDR3 is 18 amino acids. Germline assignment: CDR1 SGHRS and CDR2 YFSETQ. The J segment lost 3 bases and the V segment lost 4 bases, leaving 17 bases of the junction unmatched. The CDR3 spells CASSRGARGGVGTDTQYF. The CDR3 DNA follows: TGCGCCAGCAGCCGAGGCGCCCGGGGAGGGGTGGGGACAGATACGCAGTATTTT.

The CDR3 reads CASGLGTGGRGGYTF. CDR3 nucleotides: TGTGCCAGCGGACTCGGGACAGGGGGCCGGGGCGGCTACACCTTC. This chain uses TRBV6-5 with TRBJ1-2; 12 bases line up with TRBD1. V was clipped by 8 bases and J by 8 bases; unmatched bases: 12. The CDR3 has 15 residues. Looked up from germline, CDR1 is MNHEY and CDR2 is SVGAGI.

The chain is built from TRBV5-1 and TRBJ2-5; 8 positions agree with TRBD1. Germline V gene data show CDR1 as SGHRS and CDR2 as YFSETQ. The junction had 6 bases not matched to a gene; V was cut back by 3 bases and J by 5 bases. The CDR3 sequence is 14 residues long. CDR3 nucleotides: TGCGCCAGCAGCTCCGGGACAGGTTACGAGACCCAGTACTTC. Residues: CASSSGTGYETQYF.

This sequence joins TRBV2 and TRBJ1-5; no clear D gene. The CDR3 is 13 residues long. Trimming took 4 bases from V and 2 from J, leaving 6 bases between them. CDR1 and CDR2 (germline): SNHLY, FYNNEI. The CDR3, as DNA: TGTGCCAGCAGTGTGACTGGCAATCAGCCCCAGCATTTT. As protein: CASSVTGNQPQHF. The full variable domain, in which reference TRBV2 and TRBJ1-5 provide the parts outside the CDR3, is EPEVTQTPSHQVTQMGQEVILRCVPISNHLYFYWYRQILGQKVEFLVSFYNNEISEKSEIFDDQFSVERPDGSNFTLKIRSTKLEDSAMYFCASSVTGNQPQHFGDGTRLSIL.

This chain links TRBV6-1 with TRBJ2-1, with D tentatively TRBD2 (7 bases). Germline CDR1 reads MNHNS; CDR2 reads SASEGT. This CDR3 contains 15 residues. Trimming shortened V by 5 bases and J by 10 bases, and 21 bases separated the two germline ends. CDR3 sequence (DNA): TGTGCCAGCAGTACTGGGACAATGGCGGGAGCAGAGCAGTTCTTC. Translation gives CASSTGTMAGAEQFF.

The chain is built from TRBV6-5 and TRBJ1-2, with TRBD1 matching over 11 bases. This CDR3 is built from 15 residues. Germline lookup yields CDR1 MNHEY and CDR2 SVGAGI. V dropped 4 bases and J dropped 2; count of bases not matched to a gene: 3. The CDR3 DNA sequence: TGTGCCAGCAGTTTCGGGACAGGGGGGAACTATGGCTACACCTTC. Amino acids: CASSFGTGGNYGYTF.

The chain couples TRBV25-1 to TRBJ2-2, with 9 bases matching TRBD2. The CDR3 loop spans 15 amino acids. V was clipped by 4 bases and J by 7 bases; unmatched bases: 7. Germline-derived CDR1 and CDR2 are MGHDK and SYGVNS. The DNA for the CDR3 is TGTGCCAGCAGTGGAGTAGCGGGAGTCGTCGGGGAGCTGTTTTTT. Its translation is CASSGVAGVVGELFF.

The table lists this clone with a few counts. The rearrangement joins TRBV4-1 to TRBJ2-1; the match to TRBD1 covers 11 bases. Germline-derived CDR1 and CDR2 are MGHRA and YSYEKL. This CDR3 is built from 15 residues. Trimming cost V 1 base and J 6 bases; bases outside gene matches: 2. CDR3 amino acids: CASSQGDRGANEQFF. CDR3 sequence (DNA): TGCGCCAGCAGCCAAGGGGACAGGGGGGCCAATGAGCAGTTCTTC.

This rearrangement joins TRBV29-1 to TRBJ2-2; 14 positions match TRBD2. This CDR3 has 17 residues. Trimming at V came to 6 bases and at J to 4 bases, leaving 10 bases not matched to a gene. The germline CDR1 and CDR2 sequences are SQVTM and ANQGSEA. CDR3 protein: CSVGPGLAGAGTGELFF. The CDR3 DNA sequence: TGCAGCGTGGGGCCGGGACTAGCGGGAGCGGGCACCGGGGAGCTGTTTTTT.

The chain combines TRBV6-6 with TRBJ2-1; 10 nucleotides agree with TRBD2. Trimming cost V 4 bases and J 1 base; bases outside gene matches: 4. CDR3 length: 16 residues. Per germline, CDR1 MNHNY and CDR2 SVGAGI (reference sequence). This chain's CDR3 is CASSSRLAGSYNEQFF. For the CDR3, the DNA is TGTGCCAGCAGTTCCCGACTAGCGGGTTCCTACAATGAGCAGTTCTTC.

The gene calls are TRBV5-4 and TRBJ2-2; D gene ambiguous. V lost 2 bases and J lost 6, with 17 bases in between. CDR1 and CDR2 from the germline V gene are SGHNT and YYREEE (reference sequence). The CDR3 runs to 16 residues. The CDR3 sequence: CASSFGGGGAPGELFF. The CDR3 region has the DNA TGTGCCAGCAGCTTCGGCGGCGGTGGAGCTCCCGGGGAGCTGTTTTTT.

This chain connects TRBV7-9 to TRBJ2-5; D not certain. In germline, CDR1 is SEHNR, CDR2 FQNEAQ (reference sequence). This CDR3 has 13 amino acids. V was trimmed by 5 bases and J by 4 bases, leaving 11 bases between them. CDR3 in amino acids: CASSTLVGETQYF. In DNA, the CDR3 is TGTGCCAGCAGCACTCTAGTGGGAGAGACCCAGTACTTC.

The genes are TRBV4-1 and TRBJ1-2, with a possible D match to TRBD1 (6 bases). This CDR3 is built from 13 residues. Trimming cost V 1 base and J 8 bases, with 11 bases left between them. Germline CDR1 is MGHRA and CDR2 is YSYEKL. Here the CDR3 reads CASSQAQGYGYTF. DNA for the CDR3: TGCGCCAGCAGCCAAGCCCAGGGGTACGGCTACACCTTC.

This chain uses TRBV2 with TRBJ2-7; 9 bases match TRBD2. V shed 5 bases, J shed 4 bases, and the junction held 6 bases outside the gene matches. CDR3 length equals 14 residues. Germline assignment: CDR1 SNHLY and CDR2 FYNNEI. Written as DNA, the CDR3 is TGTGCCAGCAGTAATCCGGGACTAGCATACGAGCAGTACTTC. Translating gives CASSNPGLAYEQYF.

This sequence joins TRBV6-6 and TRBJ2-7; 9 positions agree with TRBD1. The CDR3 is 16 amino acids. V shed 4 bases, J shed 0 bases, and the junction held 7 bases outside the gene matches. The V gene's germline CDR1 is MNHNY and CDR2 SVGAGI (reference sequence). Written as DNA, the CDR3 is TGTGCCAGCAGTTCCGTCCCGGGACAGGGCTCCTACGAGCAGTACGTC. This gives the protein CASSSVPGQGSYEQYV.

CDR3 bases: TGTGCCAGCAGTACAGTTCTCAATCAGCCCCAGCATTTT. Translated: CASSTVLNQPQHF. The gene calls are TRBV7-2 and TRBJ1-5; D gene ambiguous. Trimming took 6 bases from V and 3 from J, leaving 9 bases between them. The germline V gene has CDR1 SGHTA and CDR2 FQGNSA. The CDR3 is 13 amino acids.

The rearrangement links TRBV4-2 to TRBJ1-2, with D perhaps matching TRBD1 (5 bases). In germline, CDR1 is LGHNA, CDR2 YNFKEQ. Trimming removed 2 bases at V and 5 bases at J, with 9 bases between. The CDR3 contains 13 residues. CDR3 sequence: CASSQQGFYGYTF. The CDR3 coding sequence is TGTGCCAGCAGCCAACAGGGCTTTTATGGCTACACCTTC.

This chain connects TRBV9 to TRBJ2-7, with 7 nucleotides matching TRBD2. Germline CDR1 SGDLS, CDR2 YYNGEE. With 3 bases clipped from V and 7 bases from J, the junction kept 22 bases outside the gene matches. CDR3 size: 18 residues. The chain's CDR3 is CASSATPEASGGRSEQYF. The CDR3 coding sequence is TGTGCCAGCAGCGCTACCCCGGAGGCTAGCGGAGGGAGGAGTGAGCAGTACTTC.

This sequence joins TRBV15 and TRBJ1-1; 7 nucleotides align to TRBD1. CDR1 LNHNV and CDR2 YYDKDF come from the germline V gene (reference sequence). V lost 5 bases to trimming and J lost 4 bases; unmatched junction nucleotides: 10. The CDR3 sequence is 15 residues long. The CDR3 DNA is TGTGCCACCAGCGCCCGACAGGGAACGAGCACTGAAGCTTTCTTT. It encodes CATSARQGTSTEAFF.

J is TRBJ1-2 and V is TRBV19; D perhaps matches TRBD1 (6 bases). This CDR3 region has 13 residues. The ends were cut back, 5 bases at V and 4 bases at J, with 11 bases in the middle. Germline V CDR1 and CDR2: LNHDA, SQIVND (reference sequence). The CDR3 DNA sequence: TGTGCCAGTAGTGGGGGCAGCCTCTATGGCTACACCTTC. Its protein product is CASSGGSLYGYTF.

The gene calls are TRBV6-5 and TRBJ1-2; D gene uncertain. CDR1 is MNHEY, CDR2 SVGAGI, per germline. The V gene lost 5 bases and the J gene lost 4 bases, with 11 bases spanning the gap. This CDR3 is 13 amino acids long. The DNA for the CDR3 is TGTGCCAGCAGTGAAGCCGGGGTCTATGGCTACACCTTC. Translation: CASSEAGVYGYTF.

CDR3 sequence reads: CASSPSGRVEELFF. DNA of the CDR3: TGTGCCAGCAGTCCTAGCGGGAGGGTAGAGGAGCTGTTTTTT. The chain uses TRBV9 and TRBJ2-2; 12 bases map to TRBD2. The V and J ends lost 5 bases and 10 bases, in that order; junction bases with no gene match: 6. CDR3 size: 14 residues. CDR1 is SGDLS, CDR2 YYNGEE, per germline.